Described below is a single T cell receptor beta chain sequence and its context. No antigen is known for it. Primed by a sample-barcoded 5' primer and a J-beta primer mix, a second PCR proceeded for roughly 6 to 12 cycles. Each sample yielded at least 3 million CDR3-containing paired-end reads. MiXCR was run by TCRdb on the 5' RACE reads, yielding one entry per CDR3 protein. The table has more than 1,400,000 distinct CDR3 sequences, approximately 38% seen once. These data belong to a study of blood T cells in healthy people across ages. Findings and limits, study-wide: From one million sequenced T cells, diversity estimates were lower bounds. With age, beta diversity per million T cells declined roughly linearly, significantly by around 43.

This CDR3 has 13 amino acids. In germline, CDR1 is SNHLY, CDR2 FYNNEI. Trimming pared 6 bases from V and 3 bases from J, leaving 10 bases between. Sequenced input: blood. The rearrangement joins TRBV2 to TRBJ2-3, with a possible D match to TRBD2 (6 bases). The receptor was derived from a woman aged 18-35 years in good health. This chain's CDR3 is CASSAGRTDTQYF. CDR3 bases: TGTGCCAGCAGCGCGGGACGGACAGATACGCAGTATTTT.